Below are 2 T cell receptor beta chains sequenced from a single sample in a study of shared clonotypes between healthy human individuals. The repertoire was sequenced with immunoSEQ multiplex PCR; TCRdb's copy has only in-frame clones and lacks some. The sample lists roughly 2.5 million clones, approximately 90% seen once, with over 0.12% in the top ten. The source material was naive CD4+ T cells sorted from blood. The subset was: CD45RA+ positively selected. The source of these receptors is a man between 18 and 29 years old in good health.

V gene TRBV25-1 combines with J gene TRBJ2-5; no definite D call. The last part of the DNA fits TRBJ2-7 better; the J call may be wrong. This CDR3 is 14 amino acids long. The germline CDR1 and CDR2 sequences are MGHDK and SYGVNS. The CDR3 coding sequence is TGTGCCAGCAGTGAAGGTGGCAGATCCTACGAGCAGTACTTC. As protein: CASSEGGRSYEQYF.

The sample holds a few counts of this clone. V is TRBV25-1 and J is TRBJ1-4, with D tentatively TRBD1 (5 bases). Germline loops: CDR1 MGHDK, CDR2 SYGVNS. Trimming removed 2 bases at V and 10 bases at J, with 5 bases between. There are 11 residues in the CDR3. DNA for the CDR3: TGTGCCAGCAGTGAAGGGGGAAAACTGTTTTTT. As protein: CASSEGGKLFF.